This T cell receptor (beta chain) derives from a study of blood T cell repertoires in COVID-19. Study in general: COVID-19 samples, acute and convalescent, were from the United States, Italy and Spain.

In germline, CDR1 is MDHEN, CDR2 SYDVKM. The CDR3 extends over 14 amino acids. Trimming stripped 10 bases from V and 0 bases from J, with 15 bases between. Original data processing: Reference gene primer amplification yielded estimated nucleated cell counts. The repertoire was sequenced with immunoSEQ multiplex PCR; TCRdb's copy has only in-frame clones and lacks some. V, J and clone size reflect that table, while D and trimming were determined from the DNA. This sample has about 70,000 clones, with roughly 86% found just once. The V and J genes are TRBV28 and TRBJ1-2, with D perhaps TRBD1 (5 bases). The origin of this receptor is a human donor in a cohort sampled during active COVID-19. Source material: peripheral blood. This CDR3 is CATRLGQANYGYTF. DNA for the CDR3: TGTGCCACTCGCCTCGGACAAGCTAACTATGGCTACACCTTC.